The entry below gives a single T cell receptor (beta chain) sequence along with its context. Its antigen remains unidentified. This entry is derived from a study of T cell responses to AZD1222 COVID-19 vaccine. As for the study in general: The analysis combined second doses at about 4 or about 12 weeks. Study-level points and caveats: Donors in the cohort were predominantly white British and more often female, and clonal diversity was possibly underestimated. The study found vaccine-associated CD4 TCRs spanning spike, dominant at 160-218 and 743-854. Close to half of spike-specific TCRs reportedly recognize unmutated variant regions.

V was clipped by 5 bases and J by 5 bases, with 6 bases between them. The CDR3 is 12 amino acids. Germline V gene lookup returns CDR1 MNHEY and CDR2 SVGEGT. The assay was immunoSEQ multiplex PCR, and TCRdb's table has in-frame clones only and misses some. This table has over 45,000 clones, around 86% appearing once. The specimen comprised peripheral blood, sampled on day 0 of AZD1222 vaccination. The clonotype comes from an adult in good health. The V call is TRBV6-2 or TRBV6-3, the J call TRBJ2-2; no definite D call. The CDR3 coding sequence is TGTGCCAGCAGTAAGGGTACCGGGGAGCTGTTTTTT. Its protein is CASSKGTGELFF.